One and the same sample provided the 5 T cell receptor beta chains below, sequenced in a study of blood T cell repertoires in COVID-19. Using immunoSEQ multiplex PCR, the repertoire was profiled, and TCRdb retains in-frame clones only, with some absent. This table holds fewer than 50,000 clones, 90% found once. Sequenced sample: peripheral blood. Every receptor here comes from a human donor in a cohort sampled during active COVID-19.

The CDR3 DNA is TGTGCCAGCAGCAGGTCCGGGTCCGACCGGGAAGCTTTCTTT. This gives the protein CASSRSGSDREAFF. This chain uses TRBV7-9 with TRBJ1-1; D not resolved. Between the trimmed V and J ends, which lost 5 bases and 8 bases, there was a span of 18 bases. The germline gives CDR1 SEHNR, CDR2 FQNEAQ (reference sequence). This CDR3 has 14 amino acids.

The CDR3 DNA follows: TGTGCCAGCAGCTTCAGGGAAACTAATGAAAAACTGTTTTTT. Protein product: CASSFRETNEKLFF. The rearrangement joins TRBV7-9 to TRBJ1-4, with a weak D call TRBD1 (5 bases). V was trimmed by 3 bases and J by 1 base, leaving 6 bases between them. This CDR3 spans 14 amino acids. Germline V CDR1 and CDR2: SEHNR, FQNEAQ (reference sequence).

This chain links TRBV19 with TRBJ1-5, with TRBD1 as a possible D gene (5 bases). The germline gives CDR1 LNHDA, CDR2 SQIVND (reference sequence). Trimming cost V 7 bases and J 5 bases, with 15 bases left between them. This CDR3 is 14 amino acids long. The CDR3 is CASTKWGEDQPQHF. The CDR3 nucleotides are TGTGCCAGTACCAAATGGGGGGAAGATCAGCCCCAGCATTTT.

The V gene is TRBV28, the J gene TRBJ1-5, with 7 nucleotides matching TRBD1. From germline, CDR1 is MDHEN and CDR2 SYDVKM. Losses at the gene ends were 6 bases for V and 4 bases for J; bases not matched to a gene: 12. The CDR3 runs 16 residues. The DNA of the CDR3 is TGTGCCAGCAGCGAAGGGGGCCTCGGGCATAATCAGCCCCAGCATTTT. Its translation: CASSEGGLGHNQPQHF.

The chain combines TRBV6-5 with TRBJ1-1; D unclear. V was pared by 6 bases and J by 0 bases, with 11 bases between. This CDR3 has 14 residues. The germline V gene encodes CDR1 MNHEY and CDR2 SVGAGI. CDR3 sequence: CASSLGLLNTEAFF. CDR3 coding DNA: TGTGCCAGCAGCCTCGGACTGCTGAACACTGAAGCTTTCTTT.